This record looks at one T cell receptor beta chain sequence and its context. It lacks a known antigen. Qualities for individual bases were not recorded, and no much larger clone is one base off. The data originate from a study of T cell repertoires in cytomegalovirus infection (dated by TCRdb to 2018 to 2020). General notes on the study: Recently identified HLA-C-restricted CMV epitopes, whose presentation resists viral immunomodulation, were targeted by peptide stimulations together with well-studied HLA-B-restricted epitopes. Donor HLA type was relevant to the analysis, because carriage of CMV infection together with the matching HLA type was indicated by public TCR beta signatures.

Sample treatment or condition, as interpreted from the label and publication: in vitro stimulation with specific CMV peptide epitopes to enrich CMV-specific T cells. CDR3 length: 14 amino acids, cysteine to phenylalanine. The read is trimmed to its CDR3 DNA, 42 bases read in frame from base 1. CDR1 and CDR2 are read off the germline V gene (reference sequence) as LNHDA and SQIVND. Germline trimming: 9 bases from V, 0 bases from J; junction bases outside gene matches: 3. Points the paper makes about the study in general: In both this cohort and an independent 352-donor cohort, the cumulative frequency of public TCR beta family members distinguished carriers of CMV infection plus the relevant HLA type. The ex vivo response was dominated by HLA-C-restricted CMV-specific TCR beta clonotypes, and the single most frequent clonotype in two of eight donors was supplied by these HLA-C-restricted clonotypes.

Sequenced using an Illumina HiSeq 1500. TCRdb reworked the public reads: Q25 trimming with fastp, MiXCR clone assembly, productive beta chains retained. Entries are consolidated by CDR3 protein sequence, retaining the most common genes and DNA. Counted in this sample were some 480,000 distinct CDR3 sequences; about 33% of them appeared once. The biggest ten clones account for about 17% of the sample. The sequences come from cultured PBMCs, collected from culture after CMV antigen stimulation. The chain is encoded by TRBV19 joined to TRBJ1-5; 9 bases in the junction line up with TRBD1. This clonotype was sampled from a human donor in good health (CMV status not recorded). Some clones in this sample may be carry-over from other donors' samples. For the CDR3, the sequence is CASQTGGSNQPQHF. The DNA sequence reads TGTGCCAGCCAGACAGGGGGTAGCAATCAGCCCCAGCATTTT.